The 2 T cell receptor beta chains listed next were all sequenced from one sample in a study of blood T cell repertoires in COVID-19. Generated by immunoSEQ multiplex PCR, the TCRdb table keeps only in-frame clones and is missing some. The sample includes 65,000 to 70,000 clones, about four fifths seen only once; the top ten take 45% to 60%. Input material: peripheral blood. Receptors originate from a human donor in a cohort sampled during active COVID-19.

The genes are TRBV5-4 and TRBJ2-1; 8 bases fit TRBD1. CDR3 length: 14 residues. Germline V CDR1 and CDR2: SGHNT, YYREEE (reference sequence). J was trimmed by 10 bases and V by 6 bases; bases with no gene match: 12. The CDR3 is CASTYKDRVNEQFF. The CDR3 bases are TGTGCCAGCACCTATAAGGACAGGGTGAACGAGCAGTTCTTC.

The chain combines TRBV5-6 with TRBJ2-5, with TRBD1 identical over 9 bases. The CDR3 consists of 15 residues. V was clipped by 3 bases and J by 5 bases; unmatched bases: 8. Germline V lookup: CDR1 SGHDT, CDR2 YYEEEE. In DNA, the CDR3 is TGTGCCAGCAGCTCCTCAGGACAGGGGACGGAGACCCAGTACTTC. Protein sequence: CASSSSGQGTETQYF. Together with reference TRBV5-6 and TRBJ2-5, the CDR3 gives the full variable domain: DAGVTQSPTHLIKTRGQQVTLRCSPKSGHDTVSWYQQALGQGPQFIFQYYEEEERQRGNFPDRFSGHQFPNYSSELNVNALLLGDSALYLCASSSSGQGTETQYFGPGTRLLVL.